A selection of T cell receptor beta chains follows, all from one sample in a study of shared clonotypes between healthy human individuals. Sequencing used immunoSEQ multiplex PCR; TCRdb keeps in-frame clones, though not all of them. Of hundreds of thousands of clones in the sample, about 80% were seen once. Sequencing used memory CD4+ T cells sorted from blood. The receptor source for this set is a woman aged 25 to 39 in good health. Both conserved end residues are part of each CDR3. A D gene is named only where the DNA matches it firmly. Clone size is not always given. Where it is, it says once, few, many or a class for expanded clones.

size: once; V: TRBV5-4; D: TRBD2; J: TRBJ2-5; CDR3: CASSEGLAGGRETQYF; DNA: TGTGCCAGCAGCGAAGGACTAGCGGGCGGTCGTGAGACCCAGTACTTC
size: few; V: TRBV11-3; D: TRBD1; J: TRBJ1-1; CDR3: CASSLSTGHTEAFF; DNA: TGTGCCAGCAGCTTATCGACAGGGCACACTGAAGCTTTCTTT
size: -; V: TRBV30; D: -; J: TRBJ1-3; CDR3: CAWSDTGRNTIYF; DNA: TGTGCCTGGAGCGACACCGGGAGGAACACCATATATTTT
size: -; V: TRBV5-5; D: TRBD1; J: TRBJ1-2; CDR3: CASSPTRGQAGGYTF; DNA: TGTGCCAGCAGCCCCACCAGGGGGCAGGCAGGGGGCTACACCTTC
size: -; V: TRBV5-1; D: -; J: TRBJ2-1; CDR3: CASSGTSTSYNEQFF; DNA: TGCGCCAGCAGCGGCACTAGTACCTCCTACAATGAGCAGTTCTTC
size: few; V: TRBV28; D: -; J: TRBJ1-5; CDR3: CASSSSFSNQPQHF; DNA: TGTGCCAGCAGTTCGTCATTTAGCAATCAGCCCCAGCATTTT
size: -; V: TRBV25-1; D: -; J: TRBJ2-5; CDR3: CASSEFGPIEETQYF; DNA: TGTGCCAGCAGTGAATTCGGGCCCATTGAAGAGACCCAGTACTTC
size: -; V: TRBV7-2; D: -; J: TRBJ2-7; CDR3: CASSLGSFRIEQYF; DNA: TGTGCCAGCAGCTTAGGGTCTTTCCGGATCGAGCAGTACTTC
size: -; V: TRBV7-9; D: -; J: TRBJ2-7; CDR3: CASSLVGTIAYEQYF; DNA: TGTGCCAGCAGCTTAGTGGGGACGATTGCCTACGAGCAGTACTTC
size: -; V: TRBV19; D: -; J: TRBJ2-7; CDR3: CASSSHRAGAYEQYF; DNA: TGTGCCAGTAGTTCACACAGGGCAGGAGCCTACGAGCAGTACTTC
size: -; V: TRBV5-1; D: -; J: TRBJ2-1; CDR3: CASSLAGSSNNEQFF; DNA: TGCGCCAGCAGCTTGGCCGGGAGCTCCAACAATGAGCAGTTCTTC
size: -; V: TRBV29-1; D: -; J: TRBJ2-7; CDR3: CSVPLNSYEQYF; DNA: TGCAGCGTTCCCCTCAACAGCTACGAGCAGTACTTC
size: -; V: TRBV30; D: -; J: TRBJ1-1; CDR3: CAWNSGSAEAFF; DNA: TGTGCCTGGAATTCAGGGAGCGCTGAAGCTTTCTTT
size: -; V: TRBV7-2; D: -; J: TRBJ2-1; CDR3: CASSLLWGAGNEQFF; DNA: TGTGCCAGCAGCTTATTATGGGGGGCTGGGAATGAGCAGTTCTTC
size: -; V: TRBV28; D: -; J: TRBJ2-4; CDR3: CASSFEGPNIQYF; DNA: TGTGCCAGCAGTTTTGAAGGTCCGAACATTCAGTACTTC
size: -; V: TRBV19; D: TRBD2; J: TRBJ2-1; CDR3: CASRSSGSYNEQFF; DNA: TGTGCCAGTAGGTCTAGCGGCTCCTACAATGAGCAGTTCTTC
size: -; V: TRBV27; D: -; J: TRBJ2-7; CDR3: CASSLSPPTGNEQYF; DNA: TGTGCCAGCAGTTTATCTCCACCAACAGGGAACGAGCAGTACTTC
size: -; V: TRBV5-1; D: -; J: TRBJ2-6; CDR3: CASSLTGANVLTF; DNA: TGCGCCAGCAGCTTGACTGGGGCCAACGTCCTGACTTTC
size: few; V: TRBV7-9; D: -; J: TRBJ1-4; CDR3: CASSFIFGGGGSTNEKLFF; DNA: TGTGCCAGCAGCTTCATTTTCGGGGGTGGAGGCTCAACTAATGAAAAACTGTTTTTT
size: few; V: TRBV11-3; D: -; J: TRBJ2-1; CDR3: CASSLVSVAYNEQFF; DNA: TGTGCCAGCAGCTTAGTTTCCGTGGCTTACAATGAGCAGTTCTTC
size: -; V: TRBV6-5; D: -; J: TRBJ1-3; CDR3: CASSYQGPSSGNTIYF; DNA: TGTGCCAGCAGTTATCAGGGACCGAGCTCTGGAAACACCATATATTTT
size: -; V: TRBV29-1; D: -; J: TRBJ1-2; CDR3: CSVTDRSLGYTF; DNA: TGCAGCGTTACCGACAGGTCGTTGGGCTACACCTTC
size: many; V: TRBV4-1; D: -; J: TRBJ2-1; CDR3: CASSQIDLIQKGNEQFF; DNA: TGCGCCAGCAGTCAAATAGACCTGATCCAAAAAGGGAATGAGCAGTTCTTC
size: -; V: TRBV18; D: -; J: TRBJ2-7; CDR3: CASSVGLAYREQYF; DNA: TGTGCCAGCTCAGTAGGACTCGCTTATCGTGAGCAGTACTTC
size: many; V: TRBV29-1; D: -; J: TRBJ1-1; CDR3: CSTAGVNTEAFF; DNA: TGCAGCACAGCGGGGGTGAACACTGAAGCTTTCTTT
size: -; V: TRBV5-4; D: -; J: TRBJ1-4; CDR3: CASSWDRSNEKLFF; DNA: TGTGCCAGCAGCTGGGACCGATCTAATGAAAAACTGTTTTTT
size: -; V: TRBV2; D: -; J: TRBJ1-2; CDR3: CASSEAPLRNYGYTF; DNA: TGTGCCAGCAGTGAAGCCCCACTGCGGAACTATGGCTACACCTTC
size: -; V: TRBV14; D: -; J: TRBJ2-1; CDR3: CASSPLRVSEQFF; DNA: TGTGCCAGCAGCCCCCTTCGTGTGAGTGAGCAGTTCTTC
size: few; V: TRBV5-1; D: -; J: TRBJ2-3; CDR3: CASSGGRDTDTQYF; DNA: TGCGCCAGCAGCGGGGGGCGGGACACAGATACGCAGTATTTT
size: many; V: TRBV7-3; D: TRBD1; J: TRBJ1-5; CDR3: CASSALRDRGERSNQPQHF; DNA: TGTGCCAGCAGCGCCCTGAGGGACAGGGGTGAAAGGAGCAATCAGCCCCAGCATTTT
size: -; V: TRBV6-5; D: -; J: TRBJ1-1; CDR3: CASRGGFGTEAFF; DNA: TGTGCCAGCAGAGGGGGGTTCGGCACTGAAGCTTTCTTT
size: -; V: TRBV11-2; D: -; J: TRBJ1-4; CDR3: CASSPFRGALFF; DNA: TGTGCCAGCAGCCCCTTTAGGGGTGCCTTGTTTTTT
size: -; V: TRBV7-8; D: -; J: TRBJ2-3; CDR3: CASSSRHPAGANTQYF; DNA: TGTGCCAGCAGCTCCCGGCATCCCGCTGGCGCAAATACGCAGTATTTT
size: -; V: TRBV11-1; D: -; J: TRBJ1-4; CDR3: CASSPRRDEKLFF; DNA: TGTGCCAGCAGCCCCCGGAGAGATGAAAAACTGTTTTTT
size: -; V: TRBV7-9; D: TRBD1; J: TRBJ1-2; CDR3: CASSSGQDRHYGYTF; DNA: TGTGCCAGCAGCTCGGGACAGGACCGGCACTATGGCTACACCTTC
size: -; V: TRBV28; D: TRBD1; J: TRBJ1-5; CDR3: CASSKGTGGRKPQHF; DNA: TGTGCCAGCAGCAAGGGGACAGGGGGAAGGAAGCCCCAGCATTTT
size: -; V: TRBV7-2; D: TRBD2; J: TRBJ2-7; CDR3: CASSWRGEASYEQYF; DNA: TGTGCCAGCAGCTGGCGGGGGGAAGCCTCCTACGAGCAGTACTTC
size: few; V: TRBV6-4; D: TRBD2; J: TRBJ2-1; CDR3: CASSMTGTSGSSEQFF; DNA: TGTGCCAGCAGCATGACCGGGACTAGCGGGAGTAGTGAGCAGTTCTTC
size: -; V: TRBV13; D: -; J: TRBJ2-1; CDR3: CASSWEHFSYNEQFF; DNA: TGTGCCAGCAGCTGGGAACACTTCTCCTACAATGAGCAGTTCTTC
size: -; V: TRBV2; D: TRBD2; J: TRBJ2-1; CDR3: CASSEFSSGPYNEQFF; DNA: TGTGCCAGCAGTGAATTCTCTAGCGGCCCCTACAATGAGCAGTTCTTC
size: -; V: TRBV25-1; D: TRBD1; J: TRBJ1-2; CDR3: CASSEFGRGTNYGYTF; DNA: TGTGCCAGCAGTGAATTCGGCAGGGGGACCAACTATGGCTACACCTTC
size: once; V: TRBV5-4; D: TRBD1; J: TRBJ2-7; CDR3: CASSYLDRATSYEQYF; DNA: TGTGCCAGCAGCTATCTAGACAGGGCTACCTCCTACGAGCAGTACTTC